These 15 T cell receptor beta chains were sequenced from one sample in a study of cytomegalovirus exposure and HLA in healthy donors (dated by TCRdb to 2015 to 2018). Libraries were constructed by the immunoSEQ multiplex PCR assay. For the multiplex PCR, a mixture combining 60 forward primers for TCR Vbeta segments and 13 reverse primers for TCR Jbeta segments was used. TCRdb obtained this table from immuneACCESS and retained in-frame rearrangements with V and J assigned. These tables miss some clones; where compared with another copy, unresolved V genes account for less than half of the shortfall, and the remainder is unexplained. Within this sample are around 200,000 clones, with roughly 73% of them counted one time only. The ten most abundant clones make up about 3.4% of the sample. Sequenced material: PBMCs. The receptors shown here come from a female donor in good health and CMV-seronegative.

This clone showed up just a few times. The rearrangement uses TRBV19 and TRBJ2-1, with TRBD2 matching 7 bases. The CDR3 contains 17 residues. V was pared by 3 bases and J by 5 bases, with 13 bases of the junction left unmatched. Germline V gene lookup returns CDR1 LNHDA and CDR2 SQIVND (reference sequence). DNA of the CDR3: TGTGCCAGTAGTATTAACGCCGGGACTAATTTCCACAATGAGCAGTTCTTC. Translated, it gives CASSINAGTNFHNEQFF. The full variable domain, its missing parts supplied by reference TRBV19 and TRBJ2-1, is DGGITQSPKYLFRKEGQNVTLSCEQNLNHDAMYWYRQDPGQGLRLIYYSQIVNDFQKGDIAEGYSVSREKKESFPLTVTSAQKNPTAFYLCASSINAGTNFHNEQFFGPGTRLTVL.

V gene TRBV6-5 combines with J gene TRBJ2-5; 9 positions match TRBD2. Germline V lookup: CDR1 MNHEY, CDR2 SVGAGI. This CDR3 comprises 15 residues. Trimming removed 6 bases from V and 3 bases from J; junction bases left unmatched: 8. The CDR3 loop is CASSRPGLAKETQYF. The CDR3 nucleotides read TGTGCCAGCAGCCGCCCTGGACTAGCGAAAGAGACCCAGTACTTC.

This clone was seen more than once but under ten times. V gene TRBV4-3 combines with J gene TRBJ1-1; possible D gene TRBD1, 6 bases. The germline V gene encodes CDR1 LGHNA and CDR2 YSLEER. The CDR3 consists of 16 residues. The germline V and J ends were trimmed by 1 base and 1 base, with 13 bases remaining between them. Here the CDR3 reads CASSQGGRGSNTEAFF. The CDR3 DNA reads as TGCGCCAGCAGCCAAGGGGGCAGGGGATCGAACACTGAAGCTTTCTTT.

This chain uses TRBV28 with TRBJ2-2, with 14 bases that match TRBD2. The germline V gene has CDR1 MDHEN and CDR2 SYDVKM. Losses at the gene ends were 5 bases for V and 7 bases for J; bases not matched to a gene: 9. The CDR3 is 17 amino acids. The CDR3 DNA reads TGTGCCAGCAGTCCGTCGGGACTAGCGGGGGCCTACGGGGAGCTGTTTTTT. Its protein is CASSPSGLAGAYGELFF.

The sample holds one count of this clone. The V gene is TRBV11-2, the J gene TRBJ1-1; 8 bases map to TRBD1. V was pared by 5 bases and J by 11 bases, with 10 bases of the junction left unmatched. This CDR3 spans 13 amino acids. Germline CDR1 SGHAT, CDR2 FQNNGV. The CDR3 DNA reads as TGTGCCAGCAGCGCCTTAGGACAGGGAAAGGCTTTCTTT. Amino acids: CASSALGQGKAFF.

J is TRBJ1-1 and V is TRBV7-9; 9 bases match TRBD1. This CDR3 has 14 amino acids. V trimming: 5 bases; J trimming: 4 bases; junction bases outside the gene matches: 5. The germline V gene has CDR1 SEHNR and CDR2 FQNEAQ (reference sequence). CDR3 region: CASSLQGASTEAFF. In DNA form, the CDR3 reads TGTGCCAGCAGCCTACAGGGGGCGTCCACTGAAGCTTTCTTT.

The chain has TRBV5-1 and TRBJ1-4, with 8 bases that match TRBD1. Germline V lookup: CDR1 SGHRS, CDR2 YFSETQ. With 5 bases clipped from V and 8 bases from J, the junction kept 8 bases outside the gene matches. The CDR3 contains 14 residues. The CDR3: CASRLGTGNEKLFF. The CDR3 nucleotides are TGCGCCAGCAGACTCGGGACAGGAAACGAAAAACTGTTTTTT.

The sample holds a few counts of this clone. This chain connects TRBV6-1 to TRBJ2-7, with 7 bases matching TRBD1. Germline V gene sequence: CDR1 MNHNS, CDR2 SASEGT. The CDR3 loop spans 15 amino acids. Trimming took 1 base from V and 2 from J; bases not matched to a gene: 5. The CDR3 sequence: CASSEGTGLTYEQYF. The CDR3 DNA reads as TGTGCCAGCAGTGAAGGGACAGGACTTACCTACGAGCAGTACTTC.

The rearrangement joins TRBV19 to TRBJ1-5; D is ambiguous. V shed 2 bases and J shed 3 bases, with 8 bases lying between them. CDR1 is LNHDA and CDR2 is SQIVND in the germline V gene (reference sequence). The CDR3 loop spans 14 amino acids. CDR3 in DNA: TGTGCCAGTAGTATATCGGGATTCAATCAGCCCCAGCATTTT. This codes for CASSISGFNQPQHF.

This sequence joins TRBV30 and TRBJ1-1, with D perhaps TRBD1 (6 bases). Looked up from germline, CDR1 is GTSNPN and CDR2 is SVGIG (reference sequence). The CDR3 has 15 residues. V dropped 5 bases and J dropped 1 base, with 17 bases sitting between them. CDR3 sequence: CAWDILQGENTEAFF. In DNA, the CDR3 is TGTGCCTGGGACATACTACAGGGCGAGAACACTGAAGCTTTCTTT.

The rearrangement links TRBV6-5 to TRBJ2-1, with a possible D match to TRBD1 (7 bases). The CDR3 is 16 residues long. V was trimmed by 0 bases and J by 7 bases, leaving 16 bases between them. Germline loops: CDR1 MNHEY, CDR2 SVGAGI. CDR3 in amino acids: CASSYSKAGGPNEQFF. The CDR3, as DNA: TGTGCCAGCAGTTACTCGAAGGCAGGGGGGCCGAATGAGCAGTTCTTC.

The chain joins TRBV6-6 to TRBJ1-4, with D hard to call. Germline CDR1 reads MNHNY; CDR2 reads SVGAGI (reference sequence). Trimming took 4 bases from V and 10 from J, leaving 13 bases between them. The CDR3 spans 13 residues. The CDR3 nucleotides are TGTGCCAGCAGTTCGGACGGCCGGGGAAAACTGTTTTTT. Translating gives CASSSDGRGKLFF.

The chain recombines TRBV5-1 with TRBJ1-6; D is possibly TRBD1 (5 bases). This CDR3 is 17 amino acids long. Germline lookup yields CDR1 SGHRS and CDR2 YFSETQ. Between the trimmed V and J ends, which lost 4 bases and 5 bases, there was a span of 19 bases. The CDR3 reads CASSPYRGHLDNSPLHF. Written as DNA, the CDR3 is TGCGCCAGCAGCCCGTACCGAGGACATCTAGATAATTCACCCCTCCACTTT.

The gene calls are TRBV19 and TRBJ1-3; 8 bases map to TRBD1. V lost 5 bases to trimming and J lost 4 bases; unmatched junction nucleotides: 10. The CDR3 is 16 residues long. The germline gives CDR1 LNHDA, CDR2 SQIVND (reference sequence). For the CDR3, the DNA is TGTGCCAGTAGTCACCCAGGGGGCGCCTACGGAAACACCATATATTTT. Translation gives CASSHPGGAYGNTIYF.

CDR3: CASSFGQGGYEQYF. The CDR3 bases are TGTGCCAGCAGCTTCGGACAGGGGGGTTACGAGCAGTACTTC. V gene TRBV5-4 combines with J gene TRBJ2-7; 10 positions agree with TRBD1. The CDR3 spans 14 residues. Unmatched junction bases numbered 3, after V lost 2 bases and J lost 4 bases. Germline lookup yields CDR1 SGHNT and CDR2 YYREEE (reference sequence).